This T cell receptor (beta chain) was recovered during a study of T cell repertoires in cytomegalovirus infection. There are many counts of this clonotype. TCRdb recomputed calls from the reads with MiXCR, one row per CDR3 protein. The repertoire holds 170,000 or so distinct CDR3 sequences, with roughly a sixth as singletons. From germline, CDR1 is MNHNS and CDR2 SASEGT. V lost 2 bases, J lost 3 bases, and 13 bases lay in between. This CDR3 is 16 amino acids long. The TCR was taken from a human donor in good health (CMV status not recorded). Some clones in this sample may be carry-over from other donors' samples. J is TRBJ2-2 and V is TRBV6-1, with D perhaps given as TRBD1 or TRBD2 (6 bases each). Sequencing used CD8+ T cells from PBMCs. The CDR3, as DNA: TGTGCCAGCAGTGAATTCATGGGGGGCGACACCGGGGAGCTGTTTTTT. This translates into CASSEFMGGDTGELFF.